These T cell receptor beta chains were read from a single sample in a study of T cells in Graves' hyperthyroidism and ophthalmopathy. One entry per CDR3 protein, called by TCRdb with MiXCR from the multiplex PCR reads. This sample has hundreds of thousands of distinct CDR3 sequences, with about a third found just once. The source material was blood. These receptors were collected from a woman in her forties with Graves' hyperthyroidism. The CDR3 runs from the conserved cysteine through the conserved F or W. D genes are given only for firm matches. For some rows the clone size is stated as once, few or many, or as a class when expanded; others skip it.

D	size	V	J	DNA	CDR3
-	many	TRBV7-9	TRBJ2-6	TGTGCCAGCAGCGATAAAGCAAGAATCTCTGGGGCCAACGTCCTGACTTTC	CASSDKARISGANVLTF
-	many	TRBV2	TRBJ1-1	TGTGCCAGCAGTGTCAGGGTTACGAACACTGAAGCTTTCTTT	CASSVRVTNTEAFF
-	-	TRBV15	TRBJ2-1	TGTGCCACCAGCAGTGCAGGGAACAATGAGCAGTTCTTC	CATSSAGNNEQFF
-	-	TRBV20-1	TRBJ1-2	TGCAGTGCTAGGGAAGGGCGGGGCTACACCTTC	CSAREGRGYTF
-	many	TRBV12-3/TRBV12-4	TRBJ1-1	TGTGCCAGCAGCCTCGCCAGGGGAGCTGAAGCTTTCTTT	CASSLARGAEAFF
TRBD1	few	TRBV29-1	TRBJ2-7	TGCAGCGCTCGAGTCGACAGGGGGCAATACGAGCAGTACTTC	CSARVDRGQYEQYF
TRBD1	many	TRBV19	TRBJ2-7	TGTGCCAGTAATCCCGGGACAGGGGTCACCTACGAGCAGTACTTC	CASNPGTGVTYEQYF
TRBD1	-	TRBV6-5	TRBJ1-2	TGTGCCAGCAGCCCCGGACAGGCTGGATTAGCATATGGCTACACCTTC	CASSPGQAGLAYGYTF
-	many	TRBV4-3	TRBJ1-6	TGCGCCAGCAGCCAAGAACGGCAGGGCGGTTCACCCCTCCACTTT	CASSQERQGGSPLHF
-	-	TRBV30	TRBJ2-5	TGTGCCTGGAGTGTAAGCTTTGCGGAGACCCAGTACTTC	CAWSVSFAETQYF
-	once	TRBV25-1	TRBJ1-1	TGTGCCAGCGCTGGTCCCCTGATAGGGGATGAGACTGAAGCTTTCTTT	CASAGPLIGDETEAFF
TRBD2	-	TRBV7-9	TRBJ2-7	TGTGCCAGCAGCTTAAAGACTAGCGGCGGCTACGAGCAGTACTTC	CASSLKTSGGYEQYF
-	few	TRBV12-3/TRBV12-4	TRBJ2-2	TGTGCCAGCAGTCCCGCGATAGGCGGGGCCGGGGAGCTGTTTTTT	CASSPAIGGAGELFF
TRBD1	-	TRBV10-3	TRBJ2-7	TGTGCCATCGGCGACAGGGCCTCGGAGCAGTACTTC	CAIGDRASEQYF
-	-	TRBV6-5	TRBJ1-4	TGTGCCAGCAGTTTAGGGCGGGATGTTGGAGAAGGACTGTTTTTT	CASSLGRDVGEGLFF
-	few	TRBV6-5	TRBJ2-5	TGTGCCAGCAGTTACGGGCCGCGTGAGACCCAGTACTTC	CASSYGPRETQYF
-	many	TRBV10-2	TRBJ1-1	TGCGCCAGCACCCTTTTTATGAACACTGAAGCTTTCTTT	CASTLFMNTEAFF
TRBD2	-	TRBV12-3/TRBV12-4	TRBJ2-3	TGTGCCAGCAGTTTGCTGAGCGGGGCAGATACGCAGTATTTT	CASSLLSGADTQYF
-	once	TRBV30	TRBJ1-1	TGTGCCTGGAGTCGATTAGGAGACACTGAAGCTTTCTTT	CAWSRLGDTEAFF
-	few	TRBV24-1	TRBJ1-5	TGTGCCACCAGTGTTGGGGGCTATCAGCCCCAGCATTTT	CATSVGGYQPQHF
-	many	TRBV7-3	TRBJ2-5	TGTGCCAGCAGCTCGACAGGCGCTACGGGGGAGACCCAGTACTTC	CASSSTGATGETQYF
TRBD1	many	TRBV19	TRBJ1-3	TGTGCCAGTAGTACTCGGGACAGAGCAAGATACTCTGGAAACACCATATATTTT	CASSTRDRARYSGNTIYF
-	-	TRBV20-1	TRBJ2-7	TGCAGTGCGACCGGGGATAGTCCCCCCTCGGGCGAGCAGTACTTC	CSATGDSPPSGEQYF
-	many	TRBV29-1	TRBJ1-2	TGCAGCGTTGACAGGGGAGGTTTATATGGCTACACCTTC	CSVDRGGLYGYTF
TRBD1	few	TRBV11-2	TRBJ1-1	TGTGCCAGCAGCTTAGGGACAGGGGGCACGAACACTGAAGCTTTCTTT	CASSLGTGGTNTEAFF
TRBD2	-	TRBV7-9	TRBJ2-7	TGTGCCAGCAGTGCTAGAGGGACTAGCGGGAACTACGAGCAGTACTTC	CASSARGTSGNYEQYF
TRBD1	many	TRBV4-3	TRBJ1-2	TGCGCCAGCAGCCAGGATCTTATCGGGACAGAAGGCTACACCTTC	CASSQDLIGTEGYTF
-	-	TRBV12-3/TRBV12-4	TRBJ1-5	TGTGCCAGCACCGGCGAGGGCAATCAGCCCCAGCATTTT	CASTGEGNQPQHF
-	few	TRBV6-5	TRBJ1-6	TGTGCCAGCAGTGAGAGTCGGGCCAGCTCCTATAATTCACCCCTCCACTTT	CASSESRASSYNSPLHF
TRBD1	-	TRBV5-1	TRBJ1-4	TGCGCCAGCAGCTCGGTTGCGACCGGACAGGACAGGGAAAAACTGTTTTTT	CASSSVATGQDREKLFF
-	-	TRBV12-5	TRBJ1-5	TGTGCTAGTGGTTTGCCCAGCGTCAGAGGGGATCAGCCCCAGCATTTT	CASGLPSVRGDQPQHF
-	-	TRBV20-1	TRBJ2-5	TGCAGTGCCAGCGGTAGACAAGGCCAAGAGACCCAGTACTTC	CSASGRQGQETQYF
TRBD1	-	TRBV7-9	TRBJ2-7	TGTGCCAGCAGCCGTCCCCCTAGGACAGGCTCCTACGAGCAGTACTTC	CASSRPPRTGSYEQYF
-	-	TRBV25-1	TRBJ2-2	TGTGCCACCCCTAATGCCAACACCGGGGAGCTGTTTTTT	CATPNANTGELFF
-	-	TRBV7-9	TRBJ1-1	TGTGCCAGTAGTATAGCGCGCGCACTGGGATTCACTGAAGCTTTCTTT	CASSIARALGFTEAFF
-	few	TRBV24-1	TRBJ2-2	TGTGCCACCAGTGATTTACGGGACACCGGGGAGCTGTTTTTT	CATSDLRDTGELFF
TRBD1	few	TRBV5-6	TRBJ1-1	TGTGCCAGCAGAAAACAGGGGGAGTTATTGGACACTGAAGCTTTCTTT	CASRKQGELLDTEAFF
-	few	TRBV19	TRBJ1-2	TGTGCCAGTAGTATGAGCCGGGGGGGCGACAGGTTCGATGGCTACACCTTC	CASSMSRGGDRFDGYTF
-	many	TRBV14	TRBJ1-1	TGTGCCAGCAGCCAACAGGCAGGACAGAGCACTGAAGCTTTCTTT	CASSQQAGQSTEAFF
-	-	TRBV11-3	TRBJ2-5	TGTGCCAGCAGTTCTCCGGGACACGGTTTAAAGACCCAGTACTTC	CASSSPGHGLKTQYF
TRBD1	-	TRBV6-1	TRBJ1-1	TGTGCCAGCCGCCTCAGGGCAGGGGGCGGCACTGAAGCTTTCTTT	CASRLRAGGGTEAFF
TRBD1	many	TRBV7-9	TRBJ1-2	TGTGCCAGCAGCCGACAGGGATTGAACTCCTATGGCTACACCTTC	CASSRQGLNSYGYTF
-	-	TRBV20-1	TRBJ1-2	TGCAGTGCGGCCTTAATAGGTGGCTACACCTTC	CSAALIGGYTF
-	once	TRBV4-1	TRBJ1-2	TGCGCCAGCAGCCGACCACGGGACGTCGATGGCTACACCTTC	CASSRPRDVDGYTF
-	few	TRBV5-1	TRBJ1-2	TGTGCCAGCAGCTTGGCGCCCGGGACCTATGGCTACACCTTC	CASSLAPGTYGYTF
-	many	TRBV29-1	TRBJ2-2	TGCAGCGTTGATGTGAACACCGGGGAGCTGTTTTTT	CSVDVNTGELFF
TRBD1	-	TRBV11-2	TRBJ1-6	TGTGCCAGCAGCTTAAGACAGGGGGGCTCCTATAATTCACCCCTCCACTTT	CASSLRQGGSYNSPLHF
TRBD1	-	TRBV7-6	TRBJ2-1	TGTGCCAGCAGCGTACAGACAGGGGCCGTCTACAATGAGCAGTTCTTC	CASSVQTGAVYNEQFF
-	-	TRBV10-3	TRBJ1-6	TGTGCCGTCGGGACTCCTAATTCACCCCTCCACTTT	CAVGTPNSPLHF
-	-	TRBV7-8	TRBJ2-7	TGTGCCAGCAGCCAAGGGGTCTCTCAGGTTTTTACCTACGAGCAGTACTTC	CASSQGVSQVFTYEQYF